The entry that follows covers one TCR beta chain sequence. Using its own MiXCR run on the 5' RACE reads, TCRdb lists one record per CDR3 protein. Of 75,000 to 100,000 distinct CDR3 sequences listed, around a sixth are singletons. Germline lookup yields CDR1 SGHDN and CDR2 FVKESK. V was pared by 8 bases and J by 0 bases, with 17 bases between. The CDR3 runs 17 residues. This sample was taken from a study of early T cells in non-severe SARS-CoV-2 infection. This clonotype was obtained from an adult who was a healthcare worker with PCR-confirmed SARS-CoV-2 infection or an uninfected control (not recorded which). V is TRBV14 and J is TRBJ2-6; a weak D match, TRBD1 (5 bases). Sequencing input: whole blood. The DNA for the CDR3 is TGTGCCAGCCCACGGACACGGACGGCCTCTGGGGCCAACGTCCTGACTTTC. Its translation is CASPRTRTASGANVLTF.